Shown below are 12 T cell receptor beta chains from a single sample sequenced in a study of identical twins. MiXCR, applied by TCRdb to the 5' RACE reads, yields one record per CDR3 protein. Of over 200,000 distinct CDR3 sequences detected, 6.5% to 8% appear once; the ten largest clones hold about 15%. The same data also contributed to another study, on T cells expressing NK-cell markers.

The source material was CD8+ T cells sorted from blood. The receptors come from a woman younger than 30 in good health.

The chain's CDR3 is CASSLELSSYNEQFF. The CDR3 region has the DNA TGCGCCAGCAGCTTAGAGCTGAGCTCCTACAATGAGCAGTTCTTC. The chain uses TRBV4-1 and TRBJ2-1; D is unclear. Germline CDR1 is MGHRA and CDR2 is YSYEKL. The CDR3 totals 15 residues. Deletions cut 5 bases from V and 0 bases from J, with 11 bases between.

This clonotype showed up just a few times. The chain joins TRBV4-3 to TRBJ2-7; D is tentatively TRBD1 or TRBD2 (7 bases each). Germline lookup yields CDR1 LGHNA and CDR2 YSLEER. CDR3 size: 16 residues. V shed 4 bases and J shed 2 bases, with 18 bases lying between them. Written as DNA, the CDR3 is TGCGCCAGCAGCCCTAGCCGAGGGAGGGGGCCCTACGAGCAGTACTTC. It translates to CASSPSRGRGPYEQYF.

Written as DNA, the CDR3 is TGTGCCAGCAGTTACGGGACTAGCGGTTTTGAGCAGTTCTTC. It encodes CASSYGTSGFEQFF. The rearrangement links TRBV6-5 to TRBJ2-1, with TRBD2 matching 11 bases. The germline V gene encodes CDR1 MNHEY and CDR2 SVGAGI. With V trimmed by 2 bases and J by 9 bases, 3 bases remained unmatched. The CDR3 spans 14 residues.

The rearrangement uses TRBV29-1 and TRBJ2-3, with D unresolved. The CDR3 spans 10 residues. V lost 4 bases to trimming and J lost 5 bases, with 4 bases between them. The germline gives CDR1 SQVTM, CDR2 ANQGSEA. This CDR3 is CSVVRDTQYF. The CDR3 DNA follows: TGCAGCGTTGTGAGAGATACGCAGTATTTT.

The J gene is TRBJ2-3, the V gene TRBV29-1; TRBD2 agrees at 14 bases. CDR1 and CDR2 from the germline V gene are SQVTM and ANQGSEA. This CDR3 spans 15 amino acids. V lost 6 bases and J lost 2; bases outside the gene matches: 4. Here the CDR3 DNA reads TGCAGCGTCCGGACTAGCGGGAGGAACACAGATACGCAGTATTTT. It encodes CSVRTSGRNTDTQYF.

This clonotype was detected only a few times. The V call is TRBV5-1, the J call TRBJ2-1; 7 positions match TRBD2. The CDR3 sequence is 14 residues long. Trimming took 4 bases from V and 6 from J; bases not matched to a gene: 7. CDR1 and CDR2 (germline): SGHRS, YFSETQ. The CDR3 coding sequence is TGCGCCAGCAGCGAGTGGACTAGTTCCAATGAGCAGTTCTTC. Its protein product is CASSEWTSSNEQFF.

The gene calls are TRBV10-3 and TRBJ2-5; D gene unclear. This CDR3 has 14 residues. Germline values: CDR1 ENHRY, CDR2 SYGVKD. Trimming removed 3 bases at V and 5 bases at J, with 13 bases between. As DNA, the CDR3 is TGTGCCATCAGTGACGGAAACCTCGAGGAGACCCAGTACTTC. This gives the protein CAISDGNLEETQYF.

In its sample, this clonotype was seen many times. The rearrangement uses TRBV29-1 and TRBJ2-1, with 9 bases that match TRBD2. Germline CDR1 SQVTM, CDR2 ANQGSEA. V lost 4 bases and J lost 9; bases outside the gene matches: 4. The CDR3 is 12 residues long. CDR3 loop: CSVVAGEGEQFF. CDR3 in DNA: TGCAGCGTTGTAGCGGGAGAGGGTGAGCAGTTCTTC.

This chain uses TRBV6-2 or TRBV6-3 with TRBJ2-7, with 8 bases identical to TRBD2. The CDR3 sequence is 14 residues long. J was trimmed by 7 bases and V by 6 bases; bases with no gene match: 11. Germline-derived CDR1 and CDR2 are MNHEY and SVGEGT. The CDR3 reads CASSYIAGGGEQYF. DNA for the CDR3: TGTGCCAGCAGCTACATCGCGGGAGGAGGGGAGCAGTACTTC.

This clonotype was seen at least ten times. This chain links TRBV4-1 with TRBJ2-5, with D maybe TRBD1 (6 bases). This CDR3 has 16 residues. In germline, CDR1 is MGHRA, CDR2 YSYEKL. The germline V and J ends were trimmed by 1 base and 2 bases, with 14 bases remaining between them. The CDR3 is CASSQVRGTGQETQYF. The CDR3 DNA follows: TGCGCCAGCAGCCAAGTAAGGGGGACGGGGCAAGAGACCCAGTACTTC.

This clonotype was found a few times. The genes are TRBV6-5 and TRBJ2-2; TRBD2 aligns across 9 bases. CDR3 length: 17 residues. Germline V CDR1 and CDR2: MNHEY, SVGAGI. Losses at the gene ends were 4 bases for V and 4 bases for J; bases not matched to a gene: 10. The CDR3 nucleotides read TGTGCCAGCAGTTGGAAGACCGGGACTAGCTTCACCGGGGAGCTGTTTTTT. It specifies CASSWKTGTSFTGELFF.

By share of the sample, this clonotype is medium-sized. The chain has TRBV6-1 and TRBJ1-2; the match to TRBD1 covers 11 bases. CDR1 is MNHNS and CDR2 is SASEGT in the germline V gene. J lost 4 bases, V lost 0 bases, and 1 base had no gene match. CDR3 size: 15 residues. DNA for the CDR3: TGTGCCAGCAGTGAAGCGGGGACAGGGGGCTATGGCTACACCTTC. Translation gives CASSEAGTGGYGYTF.